Included here is one T cell receptor (beta chain) sequence, with context. Its antigen is unknown. TCRdb's copy holds only in-frame clones and misses some; the assay was immunoSEQ multiplex PCR. In the table there are 50,000 or so clones, about 91% of which are singletons. The sample comes from a study of CD4+ T cells in melanoma. Study-wide findings and caveats: CD8+ T cell, macrophage and B cell function reportedly correlated with neoantigen-specific CD4+ T cells.

The CDR3 is 15 residues long. CDR1 is MNHNY and CDR2 is SVGAGI in the germline V gene (reference sequence). The V gene lost 0 bases and the J gene lost 5 bases, with 12 bases spanning the gap. Sequenced sample: peripheral blood. The chain carries TRBV6-6 and TRBJ2-3; no firm D call. The TCR was taken from a human donor with melanoma. For the CDR3, the DNA is TGTGCCAGCAGTTACTCGGGCCCGGCAGGAGATACGCAGTATTTT. It is translated as CASSYSGPAGDTQYF.